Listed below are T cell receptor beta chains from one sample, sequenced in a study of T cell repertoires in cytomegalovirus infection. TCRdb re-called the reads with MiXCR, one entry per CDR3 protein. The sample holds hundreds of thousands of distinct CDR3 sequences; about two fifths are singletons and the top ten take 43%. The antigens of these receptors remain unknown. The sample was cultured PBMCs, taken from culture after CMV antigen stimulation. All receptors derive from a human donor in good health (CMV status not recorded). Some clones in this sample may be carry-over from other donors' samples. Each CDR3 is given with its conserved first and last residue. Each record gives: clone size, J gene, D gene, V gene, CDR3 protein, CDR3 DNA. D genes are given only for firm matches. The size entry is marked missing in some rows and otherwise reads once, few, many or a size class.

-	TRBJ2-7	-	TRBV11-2	CASSETQGHEQYF	TGTGCCAGCAGCGAAACCCAGGGACACGAGCAGTACTTC
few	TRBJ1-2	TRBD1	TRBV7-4	CASSAHMSGTGFNGYTF	TGTGCCAGCAGCGCCCATATGTCCGGGACAGGGTTTAATGGCTACACCTTC
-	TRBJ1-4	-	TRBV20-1	CSATRATNEKLFF	TGCAGTGCTACGAGGGCAACTAATGAAAAACTGTTTTTT
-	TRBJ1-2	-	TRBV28	CASTRWAYGYTF	TGTGCCAGCACCAGGTGGGCCTATGGCTACACCTTC
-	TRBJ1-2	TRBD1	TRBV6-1	CASSFGQGADYGYTF	TGTGCCAGCAGTTTCGGACAGGGGGCAGACTATGGCTACACCTTC
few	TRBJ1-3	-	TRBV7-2	CASSFYPGTSGNTIYF	TGTGCCAGCAGCTTCTATCCCGGGACATCTGGAAACACCATATATTTT
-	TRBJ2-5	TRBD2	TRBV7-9	CASSLSGTLGGETQYF	TGTGCCAGCAGCTTGAGCGGGACGCTAGGTGGGGAGACCCAGTACTTC
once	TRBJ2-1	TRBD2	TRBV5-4	CASSWRNSGARGNEQFF	TGTGCCAGCAGTTGGAGGAATAGCGGGGCTAGGGGGAATGAGCAGTTCTTC
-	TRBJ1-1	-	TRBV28	CASSLITRNTEAFF	TGTGCCAGCAGTTTAATTACACGGAACACTGAAGCTTTCTTT
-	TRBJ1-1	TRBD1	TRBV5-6	CASSGRQGRHTEAFF	TGTGCCAGCAGCGGAAGACAGGGCCGGCACACTGAAGCTTTCTTT
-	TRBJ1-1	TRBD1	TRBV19	CASSIAGGEAFF	TGTGCCAGTAGTATAGCAGGGGGAGAAGCTTTCTTT
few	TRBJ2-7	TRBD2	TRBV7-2	CASSLGVLANSYEQYF	TGTGCCAGCAGCTTAGGGGTACTAGCGAACTCCTACGAGCAGTACTTC
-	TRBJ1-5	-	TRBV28	CASSTPRGEVQPQHF	TGTGCCAGCAGTACCCCCCGGGGGGAAGTTCAGCCCCAGCATTTT
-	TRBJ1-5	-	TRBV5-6	CASSLEMGNQPQHF	TGTGCCAGCAGCTTGGAGATGGGGAATCAGCCCCAGCATTTT
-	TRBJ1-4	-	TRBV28	CASVNQWYGGVKLFF	TGTGCCAGCGTCAATCAGTGGTACGGGGGGGTAAAACTGTTTTTT
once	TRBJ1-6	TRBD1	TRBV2	CASSEVGQGSPLHF	TGTGCCAGCAGTGAAGTTGGACAGGGGTCACCCCTCCACTTT
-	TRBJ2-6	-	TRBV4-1	CASSHLGTGANVLTF	TGCGCCAGCAGCCATTTAGGGACTGGGGCCAACGTCCTGACTTTC
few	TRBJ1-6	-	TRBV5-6	CASRRQPLRGNNSPLHF	TGTGCCAGCCGAAGACAGCCTCTCAGGGGAAATAATTCACCCCTCCACTTT
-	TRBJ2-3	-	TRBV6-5	CASSYSPTRDTQYF	TGTGCCAGCAGTTACTCGCCGACCCGAGATACGCAGTATTTT
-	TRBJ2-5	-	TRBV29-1	CSVVHQPSGTQYF	TGCAGCGTTGTCCATCAGCCGTCGGGGACCCAGTACTTC
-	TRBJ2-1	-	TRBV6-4	CASSARPPTSSSYNEQFF	TGTGCCAGCAGTGCTAGACCCCCTACTAGCTCATCCTACAATGAGCAGTTCTTC
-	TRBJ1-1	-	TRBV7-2	CASSLAHLNTEAFF	TGTGCCAGCAGCTTAGCACATTTGAACACTGAAGCTTTCTTT
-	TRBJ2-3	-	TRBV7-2	CASSLTGQITDTQYF	TGTGCCAGCAGCCTTACCGGACAGATCACAGATACGCAGTATTTT
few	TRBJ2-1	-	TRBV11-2	CASSLAISGNEQFF	TGTGCCAGCAGCTTAGCGATTTCGGGGAATGAGCAGTTCTTC
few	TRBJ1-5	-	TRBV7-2	CASSLQQVWGNQPQHF	TGTGCCAGCAGCCTTCAACAGGTGTGGGGCAATCAGCCCCAGCATTTT
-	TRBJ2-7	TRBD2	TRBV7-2	CASSLTWTSGSYEQYF	TGTGCCAGCAGCCTTACCTGGACTAGCGGGTCCTACGAGCAGTACTTC
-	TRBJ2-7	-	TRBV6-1	CASSYEGRALEQYF	TGTGCCAGCAGCTACGAAGGACGGGCCCTGGAGCAGTACTTC
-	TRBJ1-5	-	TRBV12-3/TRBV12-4	CASSFDWGGEGNQPQHF	TGTGCCAGCAGTTTCGACTGGGGGGGAGAGGGCAATCAGCCCCAGCATTTT
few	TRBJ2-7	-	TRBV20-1	CSAAGRYEQYF	TGCAGTGCCGCGGGCCGCTACGAGCAGTACTTC
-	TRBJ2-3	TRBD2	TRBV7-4	CASSLSGGGDTQYF	TGTGCCAGCAGTCTAAGCGGGGGTGGAGATACGCAGTATTTT
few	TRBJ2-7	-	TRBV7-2	CASSPQFEQYF	TGTGCCAGCAGCCCCCAGTTCGAGCAGTACTTC
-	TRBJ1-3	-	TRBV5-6	CASSQPTGPGNTIYF	TGTGCCAGCAGTCAACCTACAGGGCCCGGAAACACCATATATTTT
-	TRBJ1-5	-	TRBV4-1	CATARISNQPQHF	TGCGCCACGGCCAGAATTAGCAATCAGCCCCAGCATTTT
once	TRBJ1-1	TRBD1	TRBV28	CASRGGGAVAEAFF	TGTGCCAGCAGGGGAGGGGGCGCGGTGGCTGAAGCTTTCTTT
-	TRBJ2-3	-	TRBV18	CASSPGLEPTDTQYF	TGTGCCAGCTCACCCGGACTTGAACCCACAGATACGCAGTATTTT
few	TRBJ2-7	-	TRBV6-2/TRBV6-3	CASSYWGVGEQYF	TGTGCCAGCAGTTACTGGGGGGTCGGCGAGCAGTACTTC
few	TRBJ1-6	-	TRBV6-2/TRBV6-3	CASSTPGSGITLHF	TGTGCCAGCAGTACCCCAGGGTCCGGTATCACCCTCCACTTT
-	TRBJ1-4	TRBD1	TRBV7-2	CASSFQGAGEKLFF	TGTGCCAGCAGCTTTCAGGGGGCGGGAGAAAAACTGTTTTTT
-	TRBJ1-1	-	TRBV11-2	CASSLVNTPNTEAFF	TGTGCCAGCAGCTTAGTAAACACCCCGAACACTGAAGCTTTCTTT
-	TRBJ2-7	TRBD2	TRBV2	CASLLASEQYF	TGTGCCAGCCTACTAGCGAGCGAGCAGTACTTC
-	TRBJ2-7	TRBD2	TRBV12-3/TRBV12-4	CASSWGTSGFPGEQYF	TGTGCCAGCAGTTGGGGGACTAGCGGTTTTCCGGGAGAGCAGTACTTC
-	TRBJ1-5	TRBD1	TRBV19	CASSNGQGSKSNQPQHF	TGTGCCAGTAGTAACGGACAGGGTTCGAAAAGCAATCAGCCCCAGCATTTT
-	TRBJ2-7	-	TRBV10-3	CAISVGTYEQYF	TGTGCCATCAGTGTTGGTACCTACGAGCAGTACTTC
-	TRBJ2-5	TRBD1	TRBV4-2	CASSQTDRDQETQYF	TGTGCCAGCAGCCAAACCGACAGGGACCAAGAGACCCAGTACTTC
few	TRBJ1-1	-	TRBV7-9	CASSDRAAAFF	TGTGCCAGCTCGGACCGAGCAGCGGCTTTCTTT
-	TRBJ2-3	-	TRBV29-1	CSVAGDTDTQYF	TGCAGCGTCGCAGGAGACACAGATACGCAGTATTTT
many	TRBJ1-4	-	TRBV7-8	CASSLGPNEKLFF	TGTGCCAGCAGCTTAGGCCCTAATGAAAAACTGTTTTTT
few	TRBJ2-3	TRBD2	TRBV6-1	CATGRAGGNTDTQYF	TGTGCCACGGGGAGGGCGGGGGGGAACACAGATACGCAGTATTTT
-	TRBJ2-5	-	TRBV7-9	CASIPPLTPRLETQYF	TGTGCCAGCATCCCCCCCCTCACGCCGCGGTTGGAGACCCAGTACTTC
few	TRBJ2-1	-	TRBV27	CASSARGPSSYNEQFF	TGTGCCAGCAGTGCCCGGGGGCCGAGCTCCTACAATGAGCAGTTCTTC
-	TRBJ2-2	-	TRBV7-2	CASSLALRPNTGELFF	TGTGCCAGCAGCTTAGCCCTCAGGCCTAACACCGGGGAGCTGTTTTTT
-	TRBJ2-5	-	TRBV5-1	CASSLGAGRTAEETQYF	TGCGCCAGCAGCTTGGGGGCGGGGAGGACCGCGGAAGAGACCCAGTACTTC
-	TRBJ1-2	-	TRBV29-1	CSVDKGSYGYTF	TGCAGCGTTGATAAAGGGTCGTACGGCTACACCTTC
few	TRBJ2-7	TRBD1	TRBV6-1	CASGGTGGYEQYF	TGTGCCAGCGGTGGGACAGGGGGCTACGAGCAGTACTTC